The 14 T cell receptor beta chains below were found in one sample sequenced in a study of regulatory T cells in long-lasting Graves disease (dated by TCRdb to about 2021). The library was generated by multiplex PCR. Instrument used: Illumina HiSeq 4000. CDR3 regions were amplified by Arm-PCR with iRepertoire HTBI primers to construct TCR beta libraries. The public sequencing data were trimmed at Q25 with fastp and processed into clonotypes with MiXCR by TCRdb, which kept only in-frame beta chains. When rows share a CDR3 protein, they turn into one entry using the most common DNA and genes. This sample holds 300,000 to 450,000 distinct CDR3 sequences; about 14% were observed only once. The ten most abundant clones make up 20% to 25% of the sample. The time point label of this sample denotes: newly diagnosed GD, antithyroid drugs for less than 3 months. For both TCR sequencing and RNA sequencing, RNA was extracted from PBMCs in TRIzol.

The specimen comprised peripheral blood mononuclear cells (PBMCs), sampled at new diagnosis, from a patient treated with antithyroid drugs. The receptors were gathered from a female donor with Graves disease.

There are many counts of this clonotype. The chain employs TRBV5-1 and TRBJ2-7, with TRBD1 matching over 8 bases. The CDR3 covers 13 residues. The junction had 7 bases not matched to a gene; V was cut back by 5 bases and J by 6 bases. Germline V CDR1 and CDR2: SGHRS, YFSETQ. For the CDR3, the DNA is TGCGCCAGCAGATCAGGGGGCAGGGGCGAGCAGTACTTC. This codes for CASRSGGRGEQYF.

Ten or more counts support this clonotype. V gene TRBV6-2 or TRBV6-3 combines with J gene TRBJ1-5, with D possibly matching TRBD1 (5 bases). Between the trimmed V and J ends, which lost 8 bases and 2 bases, there was a span of 13 bases. The CDR3 has 14 amino acids. The germline gives CDR1 MNHEY, CDR2 SVGEGT. CDR3 nucleotides: TGTGCCAGCGTAGGGGCCGGCCGCAATCAGCCCCAGCATTTT. Translated, it gives CASVGAGRNQPQHF.

The table lists this clonotype with many counts. This rearrangement joins TRBV11-2 to TRBJ2-5; 9 nucleotides line up with TRBD2. Unmatched junction bases numbered 7, after V lost 3 bases and J lost 2 bases. The CDR3 contains 16 residues. Germline CDR1 SGHAT, CDR2 FQNNGV. The CDR3 DNA reads as TGTGCCAGCAGCTTGGGGAGTAGCGGGGGACAAGAGACCCAGTACTTC. This translates into CASSLGSSGGQETQYF.

Many counts were recorded for this clonotype. The rearrangement uses TRBV28 and TRBJ2-7, with 7 positions matching TRBD1. CDR1 is MDHEN, CDR2 SYDVKM, per germline. V shed 5 bases and J 5 bases; nucleotides not matched to a gene: 12. The CDR3 loop spans 15 amino acids. The CDR3 nucleotides are TGTGCCAGCAGTAAATACCGGGACAGTATAAACGAGCAGTACTTC. Amino acid sequence: CASSKYRDSINEQYF.

The sample holds many counts of this clonotype. The V call is TRBV7-9, the J call TRBJ2-3; D not certain. The length of the CDR3 is 18 residues. Germline CDR1 is SEHNR and CDR2 is FQNEAQ (reference sequence). V shed 7 bases and J shed 2 bases, with 25 bases lying between them. The CDR3 is CASILLKQGKDFTDTQYF. The CDR3 region has the DNA TGTGCCAGCATCCTACTGAAGCAAGGGAAAGACTTCACAGATACGCAGTATTTT.

This clonotype came up many times. This chain connects TRBV2 to TRBJ2-7, with D uncertain. Germline-derived CDR1 and CDR2 are SNHLY and FYNNEI. V was shortened by 6 bases and J by 3 bases, with 9 bases between the two germline ends. This CDR3 has 12 residues. CDR3 DNA sequence: TGTGCCAGCAGGTCGACGGGCTACGAGCAGTACTTC. This gives the protein CASRSTGYEQYF.

This clonotype was recorded many times. The V gene is TRBV7-3, the J gene TRBJ1-1; no clear D. V lost 3 bases and J lost 0, with 5 bases in between. Germline values: CDR1 SGHTA, CDR2 FQGTGA. The CDR3 length is 13 residues. The CDR3 region is CASSFQMNTEAFF. The CDR3 region has the DNA TGTGCCAGCAGCTTCCAAATGAACACTGAAGCTTTCTTT.

This clonotype was counted many times. The chain uses TRBV28 and TRBJ1-5; D is perhaps TRBD1 (6 bases). V was cut by 2 bases and J by 3 bases, with 17 bases left in between. Germline assignment: CDR1 MDHEN and CDR2 SYDVKM. This CDR3 comprises 17 residues. This CDR3 reads CASSLGLLGQSNQPQHF. The CDR3 DNA is TGTGCCAGCAGTTTAGGGCTCTTAGGACAGTCCAATCAGCCCCAGCATTTT.

This clonotype was observed at least ten times. The chain combines TRBV5-1 with TRBJ2-1; TRBD2 matches at 9 bases. Germline loops: CDR1 SGHRS, CDR2 YFSETQ. V gave up 0 bases and J gave up 8 bases; unmatched junction bases: 9. The CDR3 covers 16 residues. The chain's CDR3 is CASSLGAGGPVDEQFF. The CDR3, as DNA: TGCGCCAGCAGCTTGGGCGCGGGAGGGCCAGTAGATGAGCAGTTCTTC.

V gene TRBV6-2 or TRBV6-3 combines with J gene TRBJ1-6; D might be TRBD1 (6 bases). The germline CDR1 and CDR2 sequences are MNHEY and SVGEGT. The CDR3 covers 19 residues. Trimming shortened V by 6 bases and J by 0 bases, and 21 bases separated the two germline ends. CDR3 protein: CASRRDRMGTSSYNSPLHF. The CDR3 nucleotides read TGTGCCAGCAGACGCGACAGGATGGGGACAAGCTCCTATAATTCACCCCTCCACTTT.

This clonotype was detected a few times. The V and J genes are TRBV4-3 and TRBJ1-2; no clear D. Trimming left V 0 bases short and J 4 bases short, with 12 bases between. Germline CDR1 and CDR2: LGHNA and YSLEER. The CDR3 is 15 residues long. The CDR3, as DNA: TGCGCCAGCAGCCAAGATTTTGGCGGCCCCTATGGCTACACCTTC. It codes for CASSQDFGGPYGYTF.

This clonotype was seen repeatedly, ten times or more. V is TRBV12-3 or TRBV12-4 and J is TRBJ2-2; no firm D call. Trimming took off 3 bases at V and 3 bases at J, with 17 bases between the two ends. The CDR3 contains 17 residues. CDR3 DNA sequence: TGTGCCAGCAGTTTTGTGGTGGTGTGGACGGACACCGGGGAGCTGTTTTTT. This translates into CASSFVVVWTDTGELFF.

Many counts were recorded for this clonotype. The CDR3 protein is CASTSRRVSGGSSYNEQFF. DNA for the CDR3: TGTGCCAGCACCTCCCGACGGGTTAGCGGGGGGAGCTCCTACAATGAGCAGTTCTTC. The V gene is TRBV2, the J gene TRBJ2-1; 10 bases map to TRBD2. This CDR3 region has 19 residues. The germline V gene has CDR1 SNHLY and CDR2 FYNNEI. The junction had 15 bases not matched to a gene; V was cut back by 7 bases and J by 0 bases.

This clonotype was detected only a few times. The chain has TRBV7-2 and TRBJ2-7, with D perhaps given as TRBD1 or TRBD2 (5 bases each). Looked up from germline, CDR1 is SGHTA and CDR2 is FQGNSA. CDR3 length: 13 residues. The V gene lost 2 bases and the J gene lost 2 bases, with 7 bases spanning the gap. The CDR3, as DNA: TGTGCCAGCAGCTTACTGGGACCCTACGAGCAGTACTTC. This gives the protein CASSLLGPYEQYF.